These 22 T cell receptor beta chains were sequenced from one sample in a study of T cell responses to AZD1222 COVID-19 vaccine (dated by TCRdb to 2020 to 2022). The library was generated by the immunoSEQ multiplex PCR assay. TCRdb re-hosts the immuneACCESS table, in-frame sequences only. Its copies lack some clones; in the studies checked, an unresolved V gene accounts for under half of them, and the cause for the rest is not known. The sample table holds 120,000 to 150,000 clones, of which approximately 91% were seen once. The leading ten clones occupy 1.5% to 2.5% of the sample. What this sample's time point label stands for: about 28 days (+/-7) after the second vaccine dose. Sequencing was performed on peripheral blood, taken 28 days after the second AZD1222 dose. The receptors originated from an adult who received the AZD1222 COVID-19 vaccine.

The chain carries TRBV10-3 and TRBJ2-7; perhaps TRBD1 as D (7 bases). This CDR3 has 14 amino acids. V lost 4 bases and J lost 4, with 14 bases in between. The germline CDR1 and CDR2 sequences are ENHRY and SYGVKD. DNA for the CDR3: TGTGCCATCAGTGGCGGGGACAGTCCTTACGAGCAGTACTTC. Amino acid sequence: CAISGGDSPYEQYF.

This chain joins TRBV5-6 and TRBJ1-6, with 11 bases matching TRBD1. CDR3 length equals 16 residues. Per the germline V gene, CDR1 is SGHDT and CDR2 is YYEEEE. Trimming removed 0 bases from V and 9 bases from J; junction bases left unmatched: 5. The CDR3 DNA is TGTGCCAGCAGCTTGGGAGGGACAGGGGGTTTTTCACCCCTCCACTTT. Protein product: CASSLGGTGGFSPLHF.

This chain connects TRBV6-5 to TRBJ1-3, with D possibly matching TRBD1 (6 bases). The V end lost 3 bases, the J end lost 3 bases, and 12 bases lay between the germline ends. CDR1 MNHEY and CDR2 SVGAGI come from the germline V gene. CDR3 size: 15 residues. The DNA of the CDR3 is TGTGCCAGCAGTTATCGCGGAGGGGGTGGAAACACCATATATTTT. It is translated as CASSYRGGGGNTIYF.

The V gene is TRBV9, the J gene TRBJ2-6; no clear D gene. Germline values: CDR1 SGDLS, CDR2 YYNGEE. The length of the CDR3 is 13 residues. Deletions cut 3 bases from V and 4 bases from J, with 5 bases between. CDR3 DNA sequence: TGTGCCAGCAGCGAGTGGGGGGCCAACGTCCTGACTTTC. Residues: CASSEWGANVLTF.

This clone was found once. The CDR3 sequence is CASSSGLRAGNTEAFF. CDR3 bases: TGTGCCAGCAGTTCGGGACTCAGGGCAGGGAACACTGAAGCTTTCTTT. The V gene is TRBV2, the J gene TRBJ1-1; TRBD1 might be the D (5 bases). The CDR3 sequence is 16 residues long. Trimming left V 5 bases short and J 1 base short, with 17 bases between. CDR1 and CDR2 (germline): SNHLY, FYNNEI.

The gene calls are TRBV2 and TRBJ1-2; D is possibly TRBD1 (5 bases). Per germline, CDR1 SNHLY and CDR2 FYNNEI. The V end lost 9 bases, the J end lost 5 bases, and 22 bases lay between the germline ends. This CDR3 comprises 15 residues. The CDR3 sequence is CARRTEGSKLYGYTF. The DNA of the CDR3 is TGTGCCAGAAGGACTGAGGGGTCGAAACTATATGGCTACACCTTC.

Concerning this clone itself: Other DNA sequences of this sample code for an identical CDR3. The chain uses TRBV27 and TRBJ1-2; a possible D gene is TRBD1 (5 bases). Trimming took off 3 bases at V and 5 bases at J, with 10 bases between the two ends. This CDR3 has 13 residues. CDR1 and CDR2 from the germline V gene are MNHEY and SMNVEV (reference sequence). The CDR3 reads CASSFGRAYGYTF. DNA for the CDR3: TGTGCCAGCAGTTTCGGCAGGGCGTATGGCTACACCTTC.

The chain couples TRBV19 to TRBJ1-5, with D possibly being TRBD1 (6 bases). Trimming shortened V by 7 bases and J by 1 base, and 8 bases separated the two germline ends. Germline CDR1 and CDR2: LNHDA and SQIVND (reference sequence). This CDR3 contains 13 residues. Here the CDR3 reads CASMDSSNQPQHF. CDR3 DNA sequence: TGTGCCAGTATGGACAGCAGCAATCAGCCCCAGCATTTT. The entire variable domain, with the rest obtained from reference TRBV19 and TRBJ1-5, is as follows: DGGITQSPKYLFRKEGQNVTLSCEQNLNHDAMYWYRQDPGQGLRLIYYSQIVNDFQKGDIAEGYSVSREKKESFPLTVTSAQKNPTAFYLCASMDSSNQPQHFGDGTRLSIL.

This chain connects TRBV7-3 to TRBJ2-1; D might be TRBD2 (5 bases). The germline V gene has CDR1 SGHTA and CDR2 FQGTGA. This CDR3 has 15 residues. Trimming removed 5 bases at V and 5 bases at J, with 16 bases between. CDR3 sequence: CASSPRDWAHNEQFF. The CDR3 region has the DNA TGTGCCAGCAGCCCCCGGGATTGGGCCCACAATGAGCAGTTCTTC.

For this clone: Additional DNA sequences in this sample encode the identical CDR3. This chain connects TRBV5-1 to TRBJ2-7, with TRBD2 matching 9 bases. Per the germline V gene, CDR1 is SGHRS and CDR2 is YFSETQ. V gave up 0 bases and J gave up 2 bases; unmatched junction bases: 3. The CDR3 consists of 15 residues. CDR3 amino acids: CASSLGLAGPYEQYF. The CDR3 DNA reads as TGCGCCAGCAGCTTGGGTCTAGCGGGACCCTACGAGCAGTACTTC.

The V gene is TRBV5-6, the J gene TRBJ2-1; TRBD2 might be the D (5 bases). Deletions cut 7 bases from V and 5 bases from J, with 16 bases between. The CDR3 consists of 14 residues. Germline V gene data show CDR1 as SGHDT and CDR2 as YYEEEE. The CDR3 nucleotides read TGTGCCAGCCTTGGACTCCGCCTGGACAATGAGCAGTTCTTC. As protein: CASLGLRLDNEQFF. The full variable domain, its missing parts supplied by reference TRBV5-6 and TRBJ2-1, is DAGVTQSPTHLIKTRGQQVTLRCSPKSGHDTVSWYQQALGQGPQFIFQYYEEEERQRGNFPDRFSGHQFPNYSSELNVNALLLGDSALYLCASLGLRLDNEQFFGPGTRLTVL.

The chain joins TRBV5-1 to TRBJ1-1; TRBD1 agrees at 8 bases. Trimming removed 4 bases from V and 10 bases from J; junction bases left unmatched: 15. The CDR3 totals 15 residues. Germline CDR1 is SGHRS and CDR2 is YFSETQ. The CDR3 reads CASSPLRRTGRGAFF. DNA for the CDR3: TGCGCCAGCAGCCCTCTTCGGCGGACAGGGAGGGGAGCTTTCTTT.

The chain has TRBV5-1 and TRBJ2-1, with 7 bases aligning to TRBD1. The germline gives CDR1 SGHRS, CDR2 YFSETQ. The CDR3 extends over 15 amino acids. V trimming: 3 bases; J trimming: 0 bases; junction bases outside the gene matches: 3. The CDR3 nucleotides read TGCGCCAGCAGCTGGGGGACAGACTCCTACAATGAGCAGTTCTTC. Its translation is CASSWGTDSYNEQFF.

The table lists this clone with a count of one. The genes are TRBV19 and TRBJ1-2, with a weak D call TRBD1 (5 bases). Germline-derived CDR1 and CDR2 are LNHDA and SQIVND (reference sequence). Trimming took off 3 bases at V and 4 bases at J, with 15 bases between the two ends. This CDR3 region has 15 residues. CDR3 amino acids: CASSMWSSGGYGYTF. CDR3 nucleotides: TGTGCCAGTAGTATGTGGTCTTCCGGGGGCTATGGCTACACCTTC.

The V gene is TRBV18, the J gene TRBJ1-2; 8 positions agree with TRBD1. V gave up 3 bases and J gave up 8 bases; unmatched junction bases: 5. This CDR3 comprises 13 residues. The germline V gene encodes CDR1 KGHSH and CDR2 LQKENI. The CDR3 DNA reads as TGTGCCAGCTCACCGTCAGGGGGCTGGGGCTACACCTTC. It is translated as CASSPSGGWGYTF.

In DNA form, the CDR3 reads TGTGCCAGCATGCGGAATAGCAATCAGCCCCAGCATTTT. It encodes CASMRNSNQPQHF. The chain uses TRBV2 and TRBJ1-5; no reliable D call. The germline V gene encodes CDR1 SNHLY and CDR2 FYNNEI. This CDR3 comprises 13 residues. Trimming shortened V by 7 bases and J by 0 bases, and 7 bases separated the two germline ends.

The V gene is TRBV7-9, the J gene TRBJ2-1, with 7 bases aligning to TRBD2. This CDR3 spans 14 amino acids. Germline assignment: CDR1 SEHNR and CDR2 FQNEAQ (reference sequence). Unmatched junction bases numbered 5, after V lost 3 bases and J lost 6 bases. CDR3 sequence reads: CASSFGGRGNEQFF. The CDR3 bases are TGTGCCAGCAGCTTCGGAGGGAGGGGCAATGAGCAGTTCTTC.

V is TRBV12-5 and J is TRBJ1-2; weak D call: TRBD1 (5 bases). V was cut by 3 bases and J by 8 bases, with 10 bases left in between. The CDR3 extends over 12 amino acids. Per germline, CDR1 LGHNT and CDR2 FRNRAP. CDR3 DNA sequence: TGTGCTAGTGGTTTATTCAGGGAAGGCTACACCTTC. This encodes CASGLFREGYTF.

V and J are TRBV27 and TRBJ2-2, with 13 bases fitting TRBD2. Germline V CDR1 and CDR2: MNHEY, SMNVEV (reference sequence). V shed 2 bases and J 4 bases; nucleotides not matched to a gene: 7. This CDR3 is built from 18 residues. DNA of the CDR3: TGTGCCAGCAGTTTAAAACTAGCGGGAGGGCCGGGCACCGGGGAGCTGTTTTTT. It specifies CASSLKLAGGPGTGELFF.

As DNA, the CDR3 is TGTGCCAGCAAGTACTATAAGGACGCAAACTACGAGCAGTACTTC. As protein: CASKYYKDANYEQYF. The rearrangement links TRBV2 to TRBJ2-7; no reliable D call. From germline, CDR1 is SNHLY and CDR2 FYNNEI. Trimming took 7 bases from V and 3 from J, leaving 19 bases between them. CDR3 length: 15 residues.

This clone was seen more than once but under ten times. The CDR3 DNA sequence: TGTGCCAGCAGCTTAGCGGGCAGGGGTAGTGAAAAACTGTTTTTT. Its translation is CASSLAGRGSEKLFF. The V and J genes are TRBV7-2 and TRBJ1-4; D possibly corresponds to TRBD1 (6 bases). The CDR3 runs 15 residues. The germline V gene encodes CDR1 SGHTA and CDR2 FQGNSA. V was trimmed by 0 bases and J by 7 bases, leaving 12 bases between them.

The chain uses TRBV2 and TRBJ1-5; 8 nucleotides agree with TRBD1. The CDR3 is made up of 13 amino acids. Germline CDR1 is SNHLY and CDR2 is FYNNEI. The V segment lost 6 bases and the J segment 7 bases; nucleotides outside the gene matches: 5. The CDR3 sequence: CASRGQVGQPQHF. CDR3 in DNA: TGTGCCAGCAGGGGACAGGTCGGACAGCCCCAGCATTTT. Complete variable domain (other parts from reference TRBV2 and TRBJ1-5): EPEVTQTPSHQVTQMGQEVILRCVPISNHLYFYWYRQILGQKVEFLVSFYNNEISEKSEIFDDQFSVERPDGSNFTLKIRSTKLEDSAMYFCASRGQVGQPQHFGDGTRLSIL.